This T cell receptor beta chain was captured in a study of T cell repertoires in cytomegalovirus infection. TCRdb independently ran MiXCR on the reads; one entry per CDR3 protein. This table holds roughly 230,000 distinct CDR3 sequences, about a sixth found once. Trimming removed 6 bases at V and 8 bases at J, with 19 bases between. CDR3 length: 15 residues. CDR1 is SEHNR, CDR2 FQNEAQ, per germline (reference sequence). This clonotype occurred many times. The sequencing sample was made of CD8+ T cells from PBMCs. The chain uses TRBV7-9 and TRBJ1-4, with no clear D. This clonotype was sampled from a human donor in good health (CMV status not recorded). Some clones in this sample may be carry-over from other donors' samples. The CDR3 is CASSQRVLLAEKLFF. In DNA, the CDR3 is TGTGCCAGCAGTCAAAGGGTCTTACTTGCAGAAAAACTGTTTTTT.